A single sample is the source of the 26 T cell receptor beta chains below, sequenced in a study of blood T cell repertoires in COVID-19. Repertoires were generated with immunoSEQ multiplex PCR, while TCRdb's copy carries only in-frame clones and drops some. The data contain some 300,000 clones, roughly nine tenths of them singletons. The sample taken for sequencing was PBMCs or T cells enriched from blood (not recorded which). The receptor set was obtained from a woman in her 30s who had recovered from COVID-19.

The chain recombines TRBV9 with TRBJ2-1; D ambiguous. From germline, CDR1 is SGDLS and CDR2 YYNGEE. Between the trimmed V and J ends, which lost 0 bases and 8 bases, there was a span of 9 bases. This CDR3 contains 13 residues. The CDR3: CASSVGFTYEQFF. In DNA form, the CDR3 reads TGTGCCAGCAGCGTAGGGTTCACTTATGAGCAGTTCTTC.

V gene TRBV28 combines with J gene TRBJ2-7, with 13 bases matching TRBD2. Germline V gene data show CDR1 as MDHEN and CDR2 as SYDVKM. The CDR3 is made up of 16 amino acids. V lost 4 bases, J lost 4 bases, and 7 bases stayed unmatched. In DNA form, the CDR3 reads TGTGCCAGCAGTTCCGTGACTAGCGGGAGGACATACGAGCAGTACTTC. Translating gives CASSSVTSGRTYEQYF.

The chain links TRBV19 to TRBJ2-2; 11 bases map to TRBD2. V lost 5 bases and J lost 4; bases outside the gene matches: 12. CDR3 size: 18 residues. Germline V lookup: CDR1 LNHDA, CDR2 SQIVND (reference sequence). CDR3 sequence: CASSVSSGRLLSTGELFF. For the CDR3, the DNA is TGTGCCAGTAGTGTATCTAGCGGGAGGCTTCTTAGCACCGGGGAGCTGTTTTTT.

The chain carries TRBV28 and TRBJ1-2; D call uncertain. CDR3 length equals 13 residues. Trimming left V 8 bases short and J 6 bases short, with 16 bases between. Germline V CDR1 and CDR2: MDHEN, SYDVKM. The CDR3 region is CASVVGGSDGYTF. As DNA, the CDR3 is TGTGCCAGCGTGGTTGGAGGTTCGGATGGCTACACCTTC.

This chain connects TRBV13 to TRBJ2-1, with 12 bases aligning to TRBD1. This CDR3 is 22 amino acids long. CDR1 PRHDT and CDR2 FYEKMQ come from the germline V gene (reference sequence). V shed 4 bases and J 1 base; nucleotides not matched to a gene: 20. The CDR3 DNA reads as TGTGCCAGCAGCTCTGATACACTCCGGGACAGGGGGCGTTTAGTATCCTACAATGAGCAGTTCTTC. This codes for CASSSDTLRDRGRLVSYNEQFF.

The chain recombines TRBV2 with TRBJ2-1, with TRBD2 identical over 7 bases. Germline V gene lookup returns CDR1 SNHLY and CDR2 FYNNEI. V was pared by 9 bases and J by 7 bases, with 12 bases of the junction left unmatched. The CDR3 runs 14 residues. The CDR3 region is CARGGVTDRNEQFF. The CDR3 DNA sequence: TGTGCCAGGGGAGGGGTGACCGATCGAAATGAGCAGTTCTTC.

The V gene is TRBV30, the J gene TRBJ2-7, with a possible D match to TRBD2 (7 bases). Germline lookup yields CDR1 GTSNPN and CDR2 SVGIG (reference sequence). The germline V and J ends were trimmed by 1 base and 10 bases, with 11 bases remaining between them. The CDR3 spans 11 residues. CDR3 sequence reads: CAWSGGGDQYF. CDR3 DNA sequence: TGTGCCTGGAGTGGAGGGGGGGACCAGTACTTC. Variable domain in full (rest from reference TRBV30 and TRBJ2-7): SQTIHQWPATLVQPVGSPLSLECTVEGTSNPNLYWYRQAAGRGLQLLFYSVGIGQISSEVPQNLSASRPQDRQFILSSKKLLLSDSGFYLCAWSGGGDQYFGPGTRLTVT.

Written as DNA, the CDR3 is TGTGCCAGTAGACGGACTGGGCTCGAGGGCAATCAGCCCCAGCATTTT. Its protein is CASRRTGLEGNQPQHF. This sequence joins TRBV19 and TRBJ1-5, with D hard to call. V shed 6 bases and J shed 2 bases, with 17 bases lying between them. The germline CDR1 and CDR2 sequences are LNHDA and SQIVND (reference sequence). This CDR3 spans 16 amino acids.

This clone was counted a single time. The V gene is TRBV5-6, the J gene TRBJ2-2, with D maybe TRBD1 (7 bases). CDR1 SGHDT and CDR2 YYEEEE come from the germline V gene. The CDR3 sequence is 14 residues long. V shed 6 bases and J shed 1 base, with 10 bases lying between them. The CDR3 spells CASNQGGNTGELFF. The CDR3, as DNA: TGTGCCAGCAATCAGGGGGGGAACACCGGGGAGCTGTTTTTT.

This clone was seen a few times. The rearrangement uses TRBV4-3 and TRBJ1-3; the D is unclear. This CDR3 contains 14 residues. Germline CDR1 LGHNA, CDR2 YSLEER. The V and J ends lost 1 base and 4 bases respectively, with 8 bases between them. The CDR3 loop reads CASSQGREGNTIYF. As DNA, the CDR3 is TGCGCCAGCAGCCAAGGCCGAGAGGGAAACACCATATATTTT.

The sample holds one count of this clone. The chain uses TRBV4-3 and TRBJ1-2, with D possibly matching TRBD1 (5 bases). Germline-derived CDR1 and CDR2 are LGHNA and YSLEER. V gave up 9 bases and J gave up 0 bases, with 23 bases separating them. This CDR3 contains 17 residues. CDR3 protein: CASSGGFPGETNYGYTF. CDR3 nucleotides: TGCGCCAGTTCCGGGGGTTTCCCTGGCGAAACTAACTATGGCTACACCTTC.

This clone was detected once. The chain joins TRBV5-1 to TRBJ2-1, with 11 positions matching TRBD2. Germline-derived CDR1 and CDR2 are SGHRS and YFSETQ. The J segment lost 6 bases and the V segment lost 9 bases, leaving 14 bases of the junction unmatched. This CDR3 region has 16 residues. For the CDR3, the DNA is TGCGCCACCGGGTTGGGAAGGACTAGCGGGCTCAATGAGCAGTTCTTC. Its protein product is CATGLGRTSGLNEQFF.

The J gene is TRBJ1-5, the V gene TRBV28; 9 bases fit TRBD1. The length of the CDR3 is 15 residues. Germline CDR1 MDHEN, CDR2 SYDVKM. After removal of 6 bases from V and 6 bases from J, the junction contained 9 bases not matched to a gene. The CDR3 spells CASRYTGGTGQPQHF. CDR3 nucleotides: TGTGCCAGCAGATATACAGGGGGCACGGGTCAGCCCCAGCATTTT. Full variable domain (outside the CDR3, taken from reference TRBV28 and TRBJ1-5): DVKVTQSSRYLVKRTGEKVFLECVQDMDHENMFWYRQDPGLGLRLIYFSYDVKMKEKGDIPEGYSVSREKKERFSLILESASTNQTSMYLCASRYTGGTGQPQHFGDGTRLSIL.

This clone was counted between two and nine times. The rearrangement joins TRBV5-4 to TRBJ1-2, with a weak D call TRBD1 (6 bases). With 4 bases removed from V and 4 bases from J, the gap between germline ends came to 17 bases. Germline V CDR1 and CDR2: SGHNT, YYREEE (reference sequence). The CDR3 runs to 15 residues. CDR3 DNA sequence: TGTGCCAGCAGCGCCGTGGGGGGGCGCCTCTATGGCTACACCTTC. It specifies CASSAVGGRLYGYTF.

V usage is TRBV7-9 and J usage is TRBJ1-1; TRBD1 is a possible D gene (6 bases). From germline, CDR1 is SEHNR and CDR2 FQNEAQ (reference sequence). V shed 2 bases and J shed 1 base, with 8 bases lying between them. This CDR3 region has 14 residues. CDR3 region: CASSLNRENTEAFF. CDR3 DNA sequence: TGTGCCAGCAGCTTAAACAGGGAGAACACTGAAGCTTTCTTT.

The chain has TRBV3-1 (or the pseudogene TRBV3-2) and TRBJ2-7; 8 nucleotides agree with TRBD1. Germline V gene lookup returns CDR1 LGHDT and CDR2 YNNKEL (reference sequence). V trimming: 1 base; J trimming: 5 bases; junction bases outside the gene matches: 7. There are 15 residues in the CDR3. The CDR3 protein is CASSQGMDRVDEQYF. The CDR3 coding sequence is TGTGCCAGCAGCCAAGGAATGGACAGGGTGGACGAGCAGTACTTC.

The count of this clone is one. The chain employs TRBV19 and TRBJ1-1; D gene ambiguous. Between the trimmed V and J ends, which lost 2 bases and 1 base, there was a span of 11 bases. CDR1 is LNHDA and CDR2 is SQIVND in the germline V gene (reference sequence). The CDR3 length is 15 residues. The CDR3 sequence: CASSIQAGQNTEAFF. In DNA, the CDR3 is TGTGCCAGTAGTATACAGGCAGGCCAGAACACTGAAGCTTTCTTT.

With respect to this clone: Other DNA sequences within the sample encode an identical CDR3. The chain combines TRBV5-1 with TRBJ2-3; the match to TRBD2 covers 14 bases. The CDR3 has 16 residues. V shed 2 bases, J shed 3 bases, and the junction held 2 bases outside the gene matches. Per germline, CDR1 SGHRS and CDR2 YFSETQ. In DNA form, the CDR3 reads TGCGCCAGCAGCTTAGGGACTAGCGGGAGTACAGATACGCAGTATTTT. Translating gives CASSLGTSGSTDTQYF.

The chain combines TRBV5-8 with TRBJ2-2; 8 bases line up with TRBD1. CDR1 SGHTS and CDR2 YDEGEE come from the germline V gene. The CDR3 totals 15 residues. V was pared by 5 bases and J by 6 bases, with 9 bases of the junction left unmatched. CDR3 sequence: CASSISRGPAGELFF. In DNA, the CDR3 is TGTGCCAGCAGTATATCCAGGGGGCCCGCCGGGGAGCTGTTTTTT.

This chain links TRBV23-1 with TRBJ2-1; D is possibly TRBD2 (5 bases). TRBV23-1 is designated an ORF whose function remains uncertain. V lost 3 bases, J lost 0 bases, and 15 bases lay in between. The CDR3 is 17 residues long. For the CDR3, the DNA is TGCGCCAGCAGTCACCGGCGGGTATTAAGCTCCTACAATGAGCAGTTCTTC. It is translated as CASSHRRVLSSYNEQFF.

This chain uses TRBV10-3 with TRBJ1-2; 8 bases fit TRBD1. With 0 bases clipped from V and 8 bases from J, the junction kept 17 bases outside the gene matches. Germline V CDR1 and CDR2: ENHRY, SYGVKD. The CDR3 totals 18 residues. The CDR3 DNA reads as TGTGCCATCAGTGAGTCGAGAGTTGACCAGGGGGCTTCGGGAGGCTACACCTTC. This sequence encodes CAISESRVDQGASGGYTF.

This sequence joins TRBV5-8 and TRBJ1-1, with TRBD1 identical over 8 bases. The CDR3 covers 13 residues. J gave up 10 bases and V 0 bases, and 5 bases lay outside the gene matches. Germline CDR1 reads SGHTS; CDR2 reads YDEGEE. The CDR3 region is CASSLGTGRGAFF. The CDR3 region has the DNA TGTGCCAGCAGCTTGGGGACAGGGCGGGGAGCTTTCTTT.

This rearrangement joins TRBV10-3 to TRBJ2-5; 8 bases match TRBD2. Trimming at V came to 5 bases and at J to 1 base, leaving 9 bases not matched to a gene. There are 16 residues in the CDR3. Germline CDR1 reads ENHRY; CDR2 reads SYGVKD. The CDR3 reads CAISRGLANTQETQYF. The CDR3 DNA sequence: TGTGCCATCAGTCGTGGACTAGCCAACACCCAAGAGACCCAGTACTTC.

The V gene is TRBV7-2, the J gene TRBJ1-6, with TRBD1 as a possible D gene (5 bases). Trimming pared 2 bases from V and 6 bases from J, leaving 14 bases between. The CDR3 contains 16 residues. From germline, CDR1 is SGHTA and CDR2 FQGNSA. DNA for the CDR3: TGTGCCAGCAGCTTACCGGGGGGAGGGTTTAATTCACCCCTCCACTTT. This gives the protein CASSLPGGGFNSPLHF.

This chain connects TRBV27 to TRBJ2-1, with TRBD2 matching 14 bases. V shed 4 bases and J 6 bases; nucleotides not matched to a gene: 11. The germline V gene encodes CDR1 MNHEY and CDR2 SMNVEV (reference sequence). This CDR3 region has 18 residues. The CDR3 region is CASSSPGTSGGVSNEQFF. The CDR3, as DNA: TGTGCCAGCAGTTCTCCCGGGACTAGCGGGGGAGTTTCCAATGAGCAGTTCTTC.

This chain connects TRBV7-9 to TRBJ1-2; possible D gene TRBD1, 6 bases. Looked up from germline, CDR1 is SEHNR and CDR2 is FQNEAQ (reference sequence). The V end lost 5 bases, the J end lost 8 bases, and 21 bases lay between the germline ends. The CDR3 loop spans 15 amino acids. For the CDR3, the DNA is TGTGCCAGCAGCCCCAGCCGGGGGGCCTTTAGGGGCTACACCTTC. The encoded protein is CASSPSRGAFRGYTF.